Sequencing of this T cell receptor beta chain was carried out in a study of blood T cell repertoires in COVID-19. Across the study: COVID-19 samples, acute and convalescent, were from the United States, Italy and Spain. Nucleic acid was either cDNA or gDNA, and it came from T cells, B-cell-depleted T cells, or PBMCs.

Profiled with immunoSEQ multiplex PCR; TCRdb holds only in-frame clones, not every one. The table has about 110,000 clones, over 75% seen once. The germline V gene has CDR1 SNHLY and CDR2 FYNNEI. The junction had 10 bases not matched to a gene; V was cut back by 11 bases and J by 1 base. This CDR3 has 16 residues. This rearrangement joins TRBV2 to TRBJ2-3; 12 bases are shared with TRBD2. Input material: peripheral blood. The receptor's source is a woman in her fifties or sixties with acute or convalescent COVID-19. The CDR3 reads CAGLAGGYTRTDTQYF. The CDR3 DNA reads as TGTGCCGGGCTAGCGGGGGGGTATACCCGCACAGATACGCAGTATTTT.